This T cell receptor beta chain derives from a study of blood T cell repertoires in COVID-19. At the level of the study: Acute and convalescent COVID-19 samples came from the United States, Italy and Spain. PBMCs, B-cell-depleted T cells, or T cells were the source of the cDNA or gDNA that made up the material.

The germline CDR1 and CDR2 sequences are KGHSH and LQKENI. The V gene end was trimmed by 2 bases and the J gene end by 0 bases; junction bases not matched to a gene: 7. The CDR3 is 16 residues long. Authors' analysis steps: How many nucleated cells were present was estimated from reference gene primer amplification. This table comes from immunoSEQ multiplex PCR, and its TCRdb copy is limited to in-frame clones, with some not included. The V and J calls and clone size were taken over from that table, and D and trimming were inferred from the DNA. The sample shows 65,000 to 85,000 clones, around nine tenths of them seen only once.

The chain links TRBV18 to TRBJ2-7, with TRBD2 matching 7 bases. The sequence was obtained from a human donor in a cohort sampled during active COVID-19. Sequencing input: peripheral blood. In DNA, the CDR3 is TGTGCCAGCTCACCAGGGGAGGGGTTAAGCTCCTACGAGCAGTACTTC. As protein: CASSPGEGLSSYEQYF.